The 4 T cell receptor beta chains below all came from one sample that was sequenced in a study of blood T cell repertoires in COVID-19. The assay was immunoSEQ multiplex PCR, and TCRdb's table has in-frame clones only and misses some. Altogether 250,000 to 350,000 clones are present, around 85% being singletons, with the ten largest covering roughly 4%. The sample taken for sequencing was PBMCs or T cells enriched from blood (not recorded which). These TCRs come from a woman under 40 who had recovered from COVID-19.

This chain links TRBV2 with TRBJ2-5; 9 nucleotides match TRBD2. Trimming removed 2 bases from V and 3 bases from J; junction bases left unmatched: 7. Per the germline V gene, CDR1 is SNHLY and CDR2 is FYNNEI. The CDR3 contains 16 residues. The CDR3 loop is CASSERLAESKETQYF. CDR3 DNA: TGTGCCAGCAGTGAACGACTAGCGGAGTCCAAAGAGACCCAGTACTTC.

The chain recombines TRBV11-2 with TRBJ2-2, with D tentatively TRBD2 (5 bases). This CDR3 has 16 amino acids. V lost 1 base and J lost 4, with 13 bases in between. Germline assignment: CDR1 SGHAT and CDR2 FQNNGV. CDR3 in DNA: TGTGCCAGCAGCTTAGCCCGGGGTCTGTCCACCGGGGAGCTGTTTTTT. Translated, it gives CASSLARGLSTGELFF.

The DNA of the CDR3 is TGTGCCAGCAGCTCACGACAGGGTGAGACGGGCGAGCAGTACTTC. Its protein product is CASSSRQGETGEQYF. The chain joins TRBV9 to TRBJ2-7; 7 bases agree with TRBD1. The CDR3 is 15 amino acids. Germline values: CDR1 SGDLS, CDR2 YYNGEE. The ends lost 4 bases at V and 6 bases at J; junction bases unmatched: 13.

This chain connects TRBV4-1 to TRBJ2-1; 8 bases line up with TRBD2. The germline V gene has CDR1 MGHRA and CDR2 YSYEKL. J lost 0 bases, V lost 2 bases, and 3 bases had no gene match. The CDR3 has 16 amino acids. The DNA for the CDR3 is TGCGCCAGCAGCCAATCCGGGACTAGCTCCTACAATGAGCAGTTCTTC. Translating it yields CASSQSGTSSYNEQFF.